The next 7 T cell receptor beta chains were all read from a single sample in a study of control samples from healthy donors and cancer patients (dated by TCRdb to between 2020 and 2021). Library generation was performed with the immunoSEQ multiplex PCR assay. Entries here come from immuneACCESS through TCRdb and include only in-frame sequences with V and J called. Some clones fail to appear in such tables; in the studies checked, an unresolved V gene covers under half of the shortfall, and the cause of the remainder is unknown. This sample lists some 48,000 clones; nearly 95% were detected once. The ten biggest clones cover about a quarter of the sample. Sequencing was carried out using PBMCs. The receptors stem from a woman in her 50s with head and neck cancer.

The DNA of the CDR3 is TGCGCCAGCAGCTTCCAAAGGGACTATGGCTACACCTTC. It translates to CASSFQRDYGYTF. The chain uses TRBV5-1 and TRBJ1-2; D unresolved. With 2 bases removed from V and 3 bases from J, the gap between germline ends came to 8 bases. Germline V gene data show CDR1 as SGHRS and CDR2 as YFSETQ. There are 13 residues in the CDR3. The variable domain in full, completed from reference TRBV5-1 and TRBJ1-2, reads KAGVTQTPRYLIKTRGQQVTLSCSPISGHRSVSWYQQTPGQGLQFLFEYFSETQRNKGNFPGRFSGRQFSNSRSEMNVSTLELGDSALYLCASSFQRDYGYTFGSGTRLTVV.

The rearrangement uses TRBV7-2 and TRBJ1-1; D is undetermined. The CDR3 has 13 amino acids. Germline V gene data show CDR1 as SGHTA and CDR2 as FQGNSA. V lost 1 base and J 1 base, leaving 4 bases between the germline ends. CDR3 amino acids: CASSLGQNTEAFF. The CDR3 DNA reads TGTGCCAGCAGCTTAGGACAGAACACTGAAGCTTTCTTT.

V gene TRBV6-6 combines with J gene TRBJ1-5; D not certain. CDR3 length equals 14 residues. The germline V and J ends were trimmed by 2 bases and 2 bases, with 7 bases remaining between them. The germline gives CDR1 MNHNY, CDR2 SVGAGI (reference sequence). The CDR3 DNA reads as TGTGCCAGCAGTTACCGAACCGGCAATCAGCCCCAGCATTTT. Translating it yields CASSYRTGNQPQHF.

J is TRBJ1-3 and V is TRBV6-5, with D possibly TRBD1 on 6 matching bases. This CDR3 is 14 amino acids long. CDR1 MNHEY and CDR2 SVGAGI come from the germline V gene. Trimming left V 4 bases short and J 1 base short, with 8 bases between. The CDR3 region is CASSLQGSGNTIYF. DNA for the CDR3: TGTGCCAGCAGTTTACAGGGATCTGGAAACACCATATATTTT.

The rearrangement links TRBV5-4 to TRBJ2-1; 8 bases line up with TRBD2. The CDR3 spans 16 residues. CDR1 and CDR2 (germline): SGHNT, YYREEE (reference sequence). Trimming took 3 bases from V and 6 from J; bases not matched to a gene: 11. CDR3 sequence (DNA): TGTGCCAGCAGCTCGAGGGGACGGGAGGGCCGCAATGAGCAGTTCTTC. Translation gives CASSSRGREGRNEQFF.

The genes are TRBV11-3 and TRBJ2-1, with 7 bases lining up with TRBD1. V lost 5 bases to trimming and J lost 1 base; unmatched junction nucleotides: 11. This CDR3 contains 17 residues. Germline assignment: CDR1 SGHNT and CDR2 YENEEA. CDR3 sequence: CASSLPLRDSSYNEQFF. CDR3 nucleotide sequence: TGTGCCAGCAGCCTTCCGCTCCGGGACAGTTCCTACAATGAGCAGTTCTTC.

The chain uses TRBV27 and TRBJ1-1; perhaps TRBD1 as D (6 bases). The CDR3 spans 17 residues. The germline CDR1 and CDR2 sequences are MNHEY and SMNVEV (reference sequence). V lost 3 bases and J 0 bases, leaving 17 bases between the germline ends. CDR3 nucleotides: TGTGCCAGCAGTTTCCTCGGGGGCGACAGGCTGAACACTGAAGCTTTCTTT. This codes for CASSFLGGDRLNTEAFF.